This T cell receptor beta chain was captured in a study of cytomegalovirus exposure and HLA in healthy donors. Study details: The study placed around 85% of its 398 genotyped donors in the Caucasian-associated ancestry cluster. Findings and caveats of the study: Earlier analysis found most TCR beta V segments productive about 90% or about 30% of the time.

Points on this clone: What it binds is not known.

Primers included in the PCR were 60 Vbeta and 13 Jbeta primers. Assay used: immunoSEQ multiplex PCR; TCRdb lists only in-frame clones, some missing. The sample holds over 70,000 clones; 75% to 85% are singletons and the top ten take under 3.5%. This CDR3 comprises 16 residues. V shed 2 bases and J shed 2 bases, with 15 bases lying between them. Germline CDR1 and CDR2: LNHNV and YYDKDF (reference sequence). The clonotype was recovered from a man aged 50-60 years in good health and CMV-seropositive. The genes are TRBV15 and TRBJ1-2; D is uncertain. The sequenced sample consisted of PBMCs. CDR3 nucleotides: TGTGCCACCAGCAGAACCCGTGGTTCGGGAAACTATGGCTACACCTTC. Translated, it gives CATSRTRGSGNYGYTF.